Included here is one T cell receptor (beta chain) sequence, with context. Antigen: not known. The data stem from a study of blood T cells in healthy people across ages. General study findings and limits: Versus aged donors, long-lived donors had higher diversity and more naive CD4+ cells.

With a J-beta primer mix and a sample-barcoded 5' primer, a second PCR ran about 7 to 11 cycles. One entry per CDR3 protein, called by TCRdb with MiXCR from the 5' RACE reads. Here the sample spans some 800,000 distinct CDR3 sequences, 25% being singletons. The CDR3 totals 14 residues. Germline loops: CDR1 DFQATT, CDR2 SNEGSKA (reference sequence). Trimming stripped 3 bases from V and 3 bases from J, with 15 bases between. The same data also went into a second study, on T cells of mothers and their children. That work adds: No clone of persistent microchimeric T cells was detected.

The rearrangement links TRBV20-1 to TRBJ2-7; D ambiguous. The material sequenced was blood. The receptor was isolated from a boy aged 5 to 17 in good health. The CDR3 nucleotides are TGCAGTGCTAGCCCACTCACGGAGAACTACGAGCAGTACTTC. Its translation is CSASPLTENYEQYF.